The rows below give T cell receptor beta chains drawn from one sample of a study of blood T cell repertoires in COVID-19. Assay used: immunoSEQ multiplex PCR; TCRdb lists only in-frame clones, some missing. This table has about 55,000 clones, roughly 82% appearing once. The source material was peripheral blood. The receptors shown here come from a woman at least 80 years old with acute or convalescent COVID-19. Both conserved end residues are trimmed from each CDR3.

J: TRBJ2-7
V: TRBV19
CDR3: ASSYSLTYEQY

J: TRBJ1-1
V: TRBV9
CDR3: ASSSDRAEAF

J: TRBJ2-3
V: TRBV18
CDR3: ASSIKSADTQY

J: TRBJ1-5
V: TRBV2
CDR3: ASRGVQGNQPQH

J: TRBJ1-2
V: TRBV19
CDR3: ASRYPGQRANGYT

J: TRBJ2-1
V: TRBV28
CDR3: ASQGWDFSYNEQF

J: TRBJ1-4
V: TRBV19
CDR3: ASSKQSTNEKLF

J: TRBJ1-1
V: TRBV7-8
CDR3: ASSFSGGMNTEAF

J: TRBJ2-3
V: TRBV15
CDR3: ATSWTRGSDTQY

J: TRBJ2-3
V: TRBV6-2/TRBV6-3
CDR3: ASSPGTGRADTQY

J: TRBJ2-3
V: TRBV9
CDR3: ASSVGPGPTSGTSTDTQY

J: TRBJ1-3
V: TRBV28
CDR3: ASRGRGQGGNTIY

J: TRBJ2-7
V: TRBV27
CDR3: ASSLSNGQDEQY

J: TRBJ1-1
V: TRBV6-5
CDR3: ASSPDRGTEAF

J: TRBJ1-1
V: TRBV11-3
CDR3: ASRQGQGETEAF

J: TRBJ2-1
V: TRBV5-5
CDR3: ASSLPGDIVLF

J: TRBJ2-1
V: TRBV5-1
CDR3: ASSTRTSGGVPGHNEQF

J: TRBJ1-2
V: TRBV5-1
CDR3: ASSLTGSQDGYT

J: TRBJ2-3
V: TRBV4-1
CDR3: ASSRSRAAEATDTQY

J: TRBJ2-1
V: TRBV5-1
CDR3: ASSTRPGDEQF

J: TRBJ1-1
V: TRBV4-1
CDR3: ASSRERGNTEAF

J: TRBJ2-3
V: TRBV5-4
CDR3: ASRERGSSQY

J: TRBJ1-5
V: TRBV5-1
CDR3: ASSTGPAGDQPQH